The 10 T cell receptor beta chains listed next were all sequenced from one sample in a study of shared clonotypes between healthy human individuals. The data were produced by immunoSEQ multiplex PCR, yet TCRdb's version contains in-frame clones alone and is incomplete. Of 550,000 to 700,000 clones detected, around four fifths appear once; the ten largest clones hold roughly 1.9%. Material: memory CD4+ T cells sorted from blood. Subset here: CD45RA-negative fraction. These receptors were collected from a woman younger than 45 in good health.

The sample holds many counts of this clone. The same CDR3 also results from other DNA sequences found in this sample. The gene calls are TRBV7-9 and TRBJ2-7, with 13 bases fitting TRBD2. Per germline, CDR1 SEHNR and CDR2 FQNEAQ (reference sequence). The CDR3 has 16 residues. V lost 1 base, J lost 4 bases, and 4 bases stayed unmatched. The DNA for the CDR3 is TGTGCCAGCAGCTTAGGGACTAGCGGGAGCTCTTACGAGCAGTACTTC. Residues: CASSLGTSGSSYEQYF.

The genes are TRBV14 and TRBJ2-3; D gene unclear. The CDR3 contains 15 residues. The germline V gene encodes CDR1 SGHDN and CDR2 FVKESK. V gave up 4 bases and J gave up 4 bases, with 15 bases separating them. The CDR3 nucleotides read TGTGCCAGCAGCCCCTATTACGGCATCGCAGATACGCAGTATTTT. It translates to CASSPYYGIADTQYF.

This chain uses TRBV1 with TRBJ2-7; the table gives TRBD1 as D, unverified against the DNA. TRBV1 is flagged as a pseudogene. This CDR3 region has 17 residues. In nucleotides, the CDR3 is TGCACCAGCAGCTATCGCCCGGACAGGGGCGAGACCTACGAGCAGTACTTC. Protein: CTSSYRPDRGETYEQYF.

The V gene is TRBV4-2, the J gene TRBJ1-4; no clear D gene. The CDR3 is 16 amino acids. Between the trimmed V and J ends, which lost 6 bases and 0 bases, there was a span of 14 bases. Germline CDR1 is LGHNA and CDR2 is YNFKEQ. The DNA for the CDR3 is TGTGCCAGCAGACCAGGAACCCATGCAACTAATGAAAAACTGTTTTTT. Translated, it gives CASRPGTHATNEKLFF.

The chain couples TRBV7-6 to TRBJ2-3, with D perhaps matching TRBD2 (5 bases). CDR1 SGHVS and CDR2 FNYEAQ come from the germline V gene. The CDR3 loop spans 16 amino acids. The ends were cut back, 5 bases at V and 3 bases at J, with 18 bases in the middle. CDR3 bases: TGTGCCAGCAGCCTCGGAACGGGAAAGACGACAGATACGCAGTATTTT. Its protein product is CASSLGTGKTTDTQYF.

V is TRBV6-5 and J is TRBJ2-5; 12 nucleotides agree with TRBD2. This CDR3 contains 14 residues. In germline, CDR1 is MNHEY, CDR2 SVGAGI. V was pared by 6 bases and J by 6 bases, with 5 bases of the junction left unmatched. For the CDR3, the DNA is TGTGCCAGCAGGAGGACTAGCGGGACAAAGACCCAGTACTTC. This codes for CASRRTSGTKTQYF.

This clone was found many times. This CDR3 is also generated by other DNA sequences in the sample. This rearrangement joins TRBV7-2 to TRBJ2-6, with D possibly matching TRBD2 (5 bases). The ends were cut back, 2 bases at V and 2 bases at J, with 7 bases in the middle. The CDR3 is 15 amino acids. Germline V lookup: CDR1 SGHTA, CDR2 FQGNSA. The CDR3 region is CASSLTRAGANVLTF. The DNA of the CDR3 is TGTGCCAGCAGCTTAACTAGGGCTGGGGCCAACGTCCTGACTTTC.

The rearrangement joins TRBV5-1 to TRBJ2-1; 8 nucleotides line up with TRBD1. CDR3 length: 16 residues. V dropped 0 bases and J dropped 6; count of bases not matched to a gene: 8. From germline, CDR1 is SGHRS and CDR2 YFSETQ. The CDR3 protein is CASSLARQGAPNEQFF. For the CDR3, the DNA is TGCGCCAGCAGCTTGGCAAGGCAGGGGGCGCCCAATGAGCAGTTCTTC.

V gene TRBV11-1 combines with J gene TRBJ2-1, with 10 bases matching TRBD2. J was trimmed by 2 bases and V by 5 bases; bases with no gene match: 15. From germline, CDR1 is SGHAT and CDR2 FQDESV (reference sequence). This CDR3 is built from 19 residues. This chain's CDR3 is CASSPGLAEARGAYNEQFF. The CDR3 coding sequence is TGTGCCAGCAGCCCAGGACTAGCGGAAGCCCGAGGCGCCTACAATGAGCAGTTCTTC.

The chain couples TRBV5-1 to TRBJ2-3, with 8 bases identical to TRBD1. The ends lost 0 bases at V and 4 bases at J; junction bases unmatched: 7. Germline V gene data show CDR1 as SGHRS and CDR2 as YFSETQ. The CDR3 is 16 amino acids. This CDR3 reads CASSLAGQGAADTQYF. For the CDR3, the DNA is TGCGCCAGCAGCTTGGCCGGGCAGGGGGCCGCAGATACGCAGTATTTT.